This TCR beta chain was sequenced for a study of cytomegalovirus exposure and HLA in healthy donors. Study-wide background: There were 90 million to 140 million unique TCR beta sequences, drawn from approximately 190 million T cells, in an earlier analysis.

Findings and limits, study-wide: Sequencing depth across donors, presence/absence analyses assumed, was roughly uniform. In a later analysis, donors in an Asian-associated ancestry cluster reportedly had fewer N-insertions in productive TCRs than the cohort mean.

Regarding donors, all were healthy bone marrow donors. Germline assignment: CDR1 SGHTS and CDR2 YDEGEE. The CDR3 covers 15 residues. The trim removed 4 bases at V and 6 bases at J, leaving 9 bases unmatched. Turning to this clone: Its target is not known.

With 60 Vbeta and 13 Jbeta primers, the PCR was carried out. The method was immunoSEQ multiplex PCR; TCRdb's version includes in-frame clones alone and lacks a portion of them. Here the sample spans fewer than 200,000 clones, about 12% being singletons. This receptor was identified in a man aged 45-60 years in good health and CMV-seropositive. The sample was PBMCs. The V gene is TRBV5-8, the J gene TRBJ2-1; 8 bases are a match to TRBD2. CDR3 nucleotide sequence: TGTGCCAGCAGCCCCGGGACTAGGTTCACCAATGAGCAGTTCTTC. Protein product: CASSPGTRFTNEQFF.